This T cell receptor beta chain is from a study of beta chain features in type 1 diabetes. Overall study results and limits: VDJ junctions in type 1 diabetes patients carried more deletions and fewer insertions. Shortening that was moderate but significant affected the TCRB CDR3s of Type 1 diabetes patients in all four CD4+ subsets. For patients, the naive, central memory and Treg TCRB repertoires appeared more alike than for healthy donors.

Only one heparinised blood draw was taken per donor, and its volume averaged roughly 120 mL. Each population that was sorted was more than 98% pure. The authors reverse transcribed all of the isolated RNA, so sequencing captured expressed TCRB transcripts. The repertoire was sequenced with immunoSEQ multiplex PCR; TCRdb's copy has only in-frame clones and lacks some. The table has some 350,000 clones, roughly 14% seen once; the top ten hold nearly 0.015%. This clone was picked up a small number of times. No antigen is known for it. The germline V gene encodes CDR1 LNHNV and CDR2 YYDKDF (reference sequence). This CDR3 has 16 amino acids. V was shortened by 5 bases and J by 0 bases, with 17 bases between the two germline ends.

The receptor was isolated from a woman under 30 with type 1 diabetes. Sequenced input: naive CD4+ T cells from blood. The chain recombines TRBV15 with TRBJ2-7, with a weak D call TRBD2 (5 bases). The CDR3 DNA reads TGTGCCACCAGCGGAGGCGTTTGGGGAGACTCCTACGAGCAGTACTTC. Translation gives CATSGGVWGDSYEQYF.